The clone carrying this T cell receptor beta chain was observed at least ten times. CDR3 size: 14 residues. The V gene lost 3 bases and the J gene lost 3 bases, with 12 bases spanning the gap. This sample stems from a study of patients and donors after allogeneic stem cell transplantation. In TCRdb, the RT-PCR reads were re-called with MiXCR into one record per CDR3 protein. Of about a million distinct CDR3 sequences detected, approximately 19% appear once; the ten largest clones hold 5% to 6.5%. The clonotype comes from a human donor who was either an allogeneic HSCT recipient or a stem cell or donor lymphocyte infusion donor (not recorded which). It is not recorded whose cells these are; they may come from a transplant donor. The source material was blood, either unsorted or a sorted T cell fraction (not recorded which). The chain joins TRBV12-3 or TRBV12-4 to TRBJ2-7; no reliable D call. CDR3 sequence (DNA): TGTGCCAGCAGTTTGAGACGTGGACGCTACGAGCAGTACTTC. The encoded protein is CASSLRRGRYEQYF.